This T cell receptor (beta chain) comes out of a study of CD8+CD57+ T cells in acquired aplastic anemia. V gave up 0 bases and J gave up 16 bases; unmatched junction bases: 6. Germline V gives CDR1 SGHRS, CDR2 YFSETQ. The CDR3 sequence is 12 residues long. CDR3 and TCR beta VDJ profiling relied on a genomic DNA template. TCRdb re-called the reads through MiXCR, storing one row per CDR3 protein. The sample comprises about 400,000 distinct CDR3 sequences, under 80% of which are singletons, and under 5% rests with the top ten. The rearrangement links TRBV5-1 to TRBJ2-1; 8 bases line up with TRBD1. Sample: sorted CD4+, CD8+, or CD8+CD57+ T cells (not recorded which) from PBMCs. This clonotype was obtained from a human donor in good health, serving as a control. The CDR3 nucleotides read TGCGCCAGCAGCTTGGAGGGGACAGGAGGTTTCTTC. Protein sequence: CASSLEGTGGFF. The full variable domain, its missing parts supplied by reference TRBV5-1 and TRBJ2-1, is KAGVTQTPRYLIKTRGQQVTLSCSPISGHRSVSWYQQTPGQGLQFLFEYFSETQRNKGNFPGRFSGRQFSNSRSEMNVSTLELGDSALYLCASSLEGTGGFFGPGTRLTVL.